This T cell receptor (beta chain) was identified during a study of T cells after yellow fever vaccination. TCRdb processed the 5' RACE reads anew with MiXCR; each CDR3 protein has one entry. The sample holds about 320,000 distinct CDR3 sequences; 3.5% to 4.5% are singletons and the top ten take approximately 19%. This CDR3 comprises 13 residues. Germline V gene data show CDR1 as LNHDA and CDR2 as SQIVND (reference sequence). The germline V and J ends were trimmed by 0 bases and 8 bases, with 10 bases remaining between them. Sequences were derived from PBMCs, sampled 15 days after the yellow fever booster vaccination. The chain joins TRBV19 to TRBJ1-1; D call uncertain. The receptor was isolated from a man between 18 and 29 years old who received the YFV17D yellow fever vaccine. In nucleotides, the CDR3 is TGTGCCAGTAGTATAGAGGTCCCCGCGGAAGCTTTCTTT. Residues: CASSIEVPAEAFF. The variable domain in full, with the rest retrieved from reference TRBV19 and TRBJ1-1, is DGGITQSPKYLFRKEGQNVTLSCEQNLNHDAMYWYRQDPGQGLRLIYYSQIVNDFQKGDIAEGYSVSREKKESFPLTVTSAQKNPTAFYLCASSIEVPAEAFFGQGTRLTVV.